These T cell receptor beta chains were read from a single sample in a study of identical twins. In TCRdb, the 5' RACE reads were re-called with MiXCR into one record per CDR3 protein. The sample has fewer than 500,000 distinct CDR3 sequences; approximately 25% are singletons. This sample also appeared in a second study, on T cells expressing NK-cell markers.

Input material: CD4+ T cells sorted from blood. These receptors originate from a woman in her late teens or twenties in good health. CDR3s include the opening cysteine and the closing phenylalanine or tryptophan. The D gene is left open where the match is weak. Clone size appears in some rows only: once, few, many, or a class for an expanded clone.

j_call,clone_size,d_call,v_call,cdr3_nt,cdr3_aa
TRBJ2-7,few,-,TRBV27,TGTGCCAGCAGTTTTAATAGGGCGGAAAGCTCCTACGAGCAGTACTTC,CASSFNRAESSYEQYF
TRBJ2-6,-,-,TRBV5-1,TGCGCCTCCACGATGGAGTCTGGGGCCAACGTCCTGACTTTC,CASTMESGANVLTF
TRBJ2-7,-,TRBD2,TRBV11-2,TGTGCCAGCAGCTTCCCCTTAACTAGCGGGAGAAGCAATAGGTACTACGAGCAGTACTTC,CASSFPLTSGRSNRYYEQYF
TRBJ2-3,few,TRBD1,TRBV5-1,TGCGCCAGCACCTCACAGGGGGCGCCAGGAGATACGCAGTATTTT,CASTSQGAPGDTQYF
TRBJ1-2,many,-,TRBV12-3/TRBV12-4,TGTGCCAGCACCTTAGGCACTTATGGCTACACCTTC,CASTLGTYGYTF
TRBJ2-4,many,-,TRBV5-6,TGTGCCAGCAGCTTGGGACTAGGAAACATTCAGTACTTC,CASSLGLGNIQYF
TRBJ2-3,-,TRBD2,TRBV7-9,TGTGCCAGCATCCCCCACCCCCGCGGGAGGGGAGCAGATACGCAGTATTTT,CASIPHPRGRGADTQYF
TRBJ2-4,-,TRBD1,TRBV5-1,TGCGCCAGCAGCTCCGGGACAGGGGGCAACATTCAGTACTTC,CASSSGTGGNIQYF
TRBJ2-5,-,-,TRBV5-1,TGCGCCAGCAGCTTGCATCCGGGGGAGACCCAGTACTTC,CASSLHPGETQYF
TRBJ2-7,many,-,TRBV13,TGTGCCAGCAGCTTACTGGCGTACCCGGGTTCAAGCTCCTACGAGCAGTACTTC,CASSLLAYPGSSSYEQYF
TRBJ2-1,-,-,TRBV4-3,TGCGCCAGCAGCCAAGAGGCTAGCGCCTATCCCCCATACAATGAGCAGTTCTTC,CASSQEASAYPPYNEQFF
TRBJ1-6,-,-,TRBV20-1,TGCAGTGCTAGAGTAGCACAGGACAGCAACATCTCACCCCTCCACTTT,CSARVAQDSNISPLHF
TRBJ2-2,few,TRBD1,TRBV5-1,TGCGCCAGCAGCTCGGCAGGGGGTAATACCGGGGAGCTGTTTTTT,CASSSAGGNTGELFF
TRBJ2-4,many,-,TRBV20-1,TGCAGTGCCAGAAGACAGGGAGGGTTAGCCAAAAACATTCAGTACTTC,CSARRQGGLAKNIQYF
TRBJ2-2,once,-,TRBV29-1,TGCAGCGGGGCGCGCACCGGGGAGCTGTTTTTT,CSGARTGELFF
TRBJ1-1,-,-,TRBV2,TGTGCCAGCAGTGGGGGTAGAGCCAGGAACGCTGAAGCTTTCTTT,CASSGGRARNAEAFF
TRBJ2-2,-,-,TRBV10-3,TGTGCCATCAGTGAGACAGACGACACCGGGGAGCTGTTTTTT,CAISETDDTGELFF
TRBJ1-2,few,-,TRBV4-2,TGTGCCAGCAGCCAAGTGAGCCGGGGTGGATTCTCCACCTTC,CASSQVSRGGFSTF
TRBJ1-4,-,-,TRBV20-1,TGCAGTGCTAACCAGGGAAGTGAAAAACTGTTTTTT,CSANQGSEKLFF
TRBJ2-3,-,TRBD1,TRBV19,TGTGCCAGCAAACGGGACAGGGACACAGATACGCAGTATTTT,CASKRDRDTDTQYF
TRBJ2-3,few,-,TRBV5-1,TGCGCCAGCAGCGTGGCCGCTCAAGATACGCAGTATTTT,CASSVAAQDTQYF
TRBJ1-2,few,-,TRBV12-3/TRBV12-4,TGTGCCAGCAGTTTAGCTTTGAGGATTCTCACCTTC,CASSLALRILTF
TRBJ1-4,-,-,TRBV5-1,TGCGCCAGCCGAGGGGGGACATCCCCGGCGGCTAATGAAAAACTGTTTTTT,CASRGGTSPAANEKLFF
TRBJ2-7,-,TRBD1,TRBV15,TGTGCCACCAGCCTAGAGGACAGGGCCTACGAGCAGTACTTC,CATSLEDRAYEQYF
TRBJ1-1,few,-,TRBV12-3/TRBV12-4,TGTGCCAGCAGTTTAATCGTCCGAGGGCTAAGCACTGAAGCTTTCTTT,CASSLIVRGLSTEAFF
TRBJ1-1,many,-,TRBV6-2/TRBV6-3,TGTGCCAGCAGCCGGGGAGGCACCACTGCCCGGGCTTTCTTT,CASSRGGTTARAFF